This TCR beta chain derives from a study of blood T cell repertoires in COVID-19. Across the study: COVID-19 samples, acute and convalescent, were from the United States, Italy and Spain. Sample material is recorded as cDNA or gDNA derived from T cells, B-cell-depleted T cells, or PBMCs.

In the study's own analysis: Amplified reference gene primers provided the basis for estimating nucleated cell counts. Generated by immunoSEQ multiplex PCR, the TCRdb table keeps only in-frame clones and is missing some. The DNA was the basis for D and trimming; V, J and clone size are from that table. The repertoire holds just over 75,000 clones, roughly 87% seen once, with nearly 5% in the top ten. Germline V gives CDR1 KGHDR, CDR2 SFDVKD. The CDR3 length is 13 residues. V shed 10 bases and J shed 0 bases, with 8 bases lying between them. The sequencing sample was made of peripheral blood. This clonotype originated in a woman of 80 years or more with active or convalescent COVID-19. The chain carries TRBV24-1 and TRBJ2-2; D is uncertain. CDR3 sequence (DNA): TGTGCCACACGCAGATCGAACACCGGGGAGCTGTTTTTT. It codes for CATRRSNTGELFF.